This T cell receptor (beta chain) comes out of a study of hypomethylating agent response in myelodysplastic syndrome. About the research overall: Response meant complete response or hematologic improvement; all other patients were non-responders. Study findings and constraints: The cohort was small, with only around 10 patients analyzed.

For this clone: The antigen is unknown.

At survey resolution, about 400 ng of DNA per sample was split into two 200 ng replicates. In the original analysis: Approximately 1.5% of over 150,000 clonotypes matched previously reported viral-epitope-specific VDJdb entries. Measured with immunoSEQ multiplex PCR; TCRdb has only the in-frame clones, and not every one. Clone size and the V and J calls come from that table; the DNA yielded D and trimming. The repertoire holds several thousand clones, roughly 80% seen once, with approximately 20% in the top ten. The V gene's germline CDR1 is KGHSH and CDR2 LQKENI. V was cut by 3 bases and J by 5 bases, with 12 bases left in between. The CDR3 extends over 14 amino acids.

The specimen was bone marrow, collected before or after starting hypomethylating agent treatment for myelodysplastic syndrome (not recorded which). This TCR was sampled from a human donor with myelodysplastic syndrome. This chain links TRBV18 with TRBJ2-3; D perhaps matches TRBD1 (5 bases). CDR3 nucleotides: TGTGCCAGCTCACCGTTTGGGGCAGGAGATACGCAGTATTTT. Encoded protein: CASSPFGAGDTQYF.